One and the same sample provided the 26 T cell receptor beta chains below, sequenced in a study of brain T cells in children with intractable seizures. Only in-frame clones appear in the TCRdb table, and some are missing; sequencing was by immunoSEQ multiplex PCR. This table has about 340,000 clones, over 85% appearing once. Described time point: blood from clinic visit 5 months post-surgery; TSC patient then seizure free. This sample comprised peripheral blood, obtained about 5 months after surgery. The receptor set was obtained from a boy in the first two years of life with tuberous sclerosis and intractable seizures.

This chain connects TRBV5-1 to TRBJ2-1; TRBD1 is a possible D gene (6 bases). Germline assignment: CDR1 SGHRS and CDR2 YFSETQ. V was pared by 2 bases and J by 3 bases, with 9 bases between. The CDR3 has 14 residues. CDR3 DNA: TGCGCCAGCAGCTTCGGACAGCACTACAATGAGCAGTTCTTC. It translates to CASSFGQHYNEQFF.

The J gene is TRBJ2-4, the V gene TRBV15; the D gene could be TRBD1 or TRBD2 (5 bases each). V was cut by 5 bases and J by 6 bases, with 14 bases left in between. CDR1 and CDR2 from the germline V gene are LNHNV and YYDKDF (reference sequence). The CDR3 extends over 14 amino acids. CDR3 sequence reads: CATSGWSGLNIQYF. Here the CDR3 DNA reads TGTGCCACCAGCGGCTGGTCGGGGCTAAACATTCAGTACTTC.

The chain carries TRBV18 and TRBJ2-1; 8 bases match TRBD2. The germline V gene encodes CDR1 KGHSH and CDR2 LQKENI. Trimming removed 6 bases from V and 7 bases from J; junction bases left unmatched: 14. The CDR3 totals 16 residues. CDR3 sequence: CASSRERGPGGNEQFF. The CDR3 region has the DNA TGTGCCAGCTCTCGTGAGCGGGGGCCTGGGGGGAATGAGCAGTTCTTC. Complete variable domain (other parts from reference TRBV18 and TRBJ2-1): NAGVMQNPRHLVRRRGQEARLRCSPMKGHSHVYWYRQLPEEGLKFMVYLQKENIIDESGMPKERFSAEFPKEGPSILRIQQVVRGDSAAYFCASSRERGPGGNEQFFGPGTRLTVL.

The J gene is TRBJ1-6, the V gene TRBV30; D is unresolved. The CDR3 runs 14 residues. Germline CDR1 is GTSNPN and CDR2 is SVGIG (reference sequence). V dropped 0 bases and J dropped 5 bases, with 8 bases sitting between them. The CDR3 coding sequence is TGTGCCTGGAGTGTACGACGGGATAATTCACCCCTCCACTTT. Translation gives CAWSVRRDNSPLHF.

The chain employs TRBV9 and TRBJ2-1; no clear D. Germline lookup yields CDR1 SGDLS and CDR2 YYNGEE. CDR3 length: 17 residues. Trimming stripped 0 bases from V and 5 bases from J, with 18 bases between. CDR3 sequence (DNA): TGTGCCAGCAGCGTAGCTCCCCTGCCGGATACAGACAATGAGCAGTTCTTC. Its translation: CASSVAPLPDTDNEQFF.

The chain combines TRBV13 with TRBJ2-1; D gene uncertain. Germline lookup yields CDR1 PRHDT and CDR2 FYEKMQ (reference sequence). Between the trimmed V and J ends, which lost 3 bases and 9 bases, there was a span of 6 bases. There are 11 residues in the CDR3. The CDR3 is CASSLGGEQFF. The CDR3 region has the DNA TGTGCCAGCAGCTTGGGTGGTGAGCAGTTCTTC.

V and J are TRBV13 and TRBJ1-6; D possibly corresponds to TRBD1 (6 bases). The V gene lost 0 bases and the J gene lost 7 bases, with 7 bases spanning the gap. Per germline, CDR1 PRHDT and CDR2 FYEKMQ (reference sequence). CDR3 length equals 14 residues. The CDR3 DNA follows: TGTGCCAGCAGCTTAGGGGGGGCGAATTCACCCCTCCACTTT. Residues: CASSLGGANSPLHF.

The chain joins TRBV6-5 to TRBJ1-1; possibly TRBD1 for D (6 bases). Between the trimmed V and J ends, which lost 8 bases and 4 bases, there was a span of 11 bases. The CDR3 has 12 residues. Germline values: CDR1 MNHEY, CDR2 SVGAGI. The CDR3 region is CASAKTGTEAFF. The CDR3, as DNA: TGTGCCAGCGCAAAGACAGGCACTGAAGCTTTCTTT.

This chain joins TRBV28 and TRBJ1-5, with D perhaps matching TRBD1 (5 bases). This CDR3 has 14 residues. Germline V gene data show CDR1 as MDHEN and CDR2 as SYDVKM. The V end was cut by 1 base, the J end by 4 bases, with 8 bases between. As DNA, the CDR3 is TGTGCCAGCAGTTTATTGGGACGGAATCAGCCCCAGCATTTT. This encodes CASSLLGRNQPQHF.

CDR3 DNA sequence: TGTGCCAGCAGTTTCCGGGACATCTCCTACGAGCAGTACTTC. It yields the protein CASSFRDISYEQYF. The chain has TRBV6-6 and TRBJ2-7; the D gene is possibly TRBD1 (6 bases). The CDR3 consists of 14 residues. CDR1 and CDR2 from the germline V gene are MNHNY and SVGAGI (reference sequence). The V and J ends lost 4 bases and 0 bases respectively, with 10 bases between them.

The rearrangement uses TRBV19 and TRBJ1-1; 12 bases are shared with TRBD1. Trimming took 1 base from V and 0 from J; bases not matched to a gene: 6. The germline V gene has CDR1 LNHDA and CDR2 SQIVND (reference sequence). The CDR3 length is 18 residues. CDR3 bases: TGTGCCAGTAGTATAGTACCGGGACAGGGGGCCCTGAACACTGAAGCTTTCTTT. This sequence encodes CASSIVPGQGALNTEAFF.

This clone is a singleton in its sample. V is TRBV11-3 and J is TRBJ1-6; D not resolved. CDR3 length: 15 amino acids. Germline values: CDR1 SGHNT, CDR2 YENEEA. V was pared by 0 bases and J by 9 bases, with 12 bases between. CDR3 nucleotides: TGTGCCAGCAGCTTAGAGGGCAGGCTGGGTTCACCCCTCCACTTT. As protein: CASSLEGRLGSPLHF. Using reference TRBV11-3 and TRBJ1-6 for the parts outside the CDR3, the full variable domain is EAGVVQSPRYKIIEKKQPVAFWCNPISGHNTLYWYLQNLGQGPELLIRYENEEAVDDSQLPKDRFSAERLKGVDSTLKIQPAELGDSAVYLCASSLEGRLGSPLHFGNGTRLTVT.

CDR3 in amino acids: CASSFRDTRNTEAFF. The CDR3 nucleotides read TGTGCCAGCAGTTTCAGGGACACTAGGAACACTGAAGCTTTCTTT. The chain employs TRBV27 and TRBJ1-1, with D possibly being TRBD1 (6 bases). V shed 3 bases and J shed 1 base, with 12 bases lying between them. The CDR3 is 15 residues long. Germline V gene lookup returns CDR1 MNHEY and CDR2 SMNVEV (reference sequence).

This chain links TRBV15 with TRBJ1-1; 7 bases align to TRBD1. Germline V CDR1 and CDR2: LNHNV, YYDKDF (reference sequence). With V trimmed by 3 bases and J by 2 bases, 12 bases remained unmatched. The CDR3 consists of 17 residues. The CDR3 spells CATSSGTGVLGNTEAFF. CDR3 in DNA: TGTGCCACCAGCAGTGGAACAGGGGTGTTGGGTAACACTGAAGCTTTCTTT.

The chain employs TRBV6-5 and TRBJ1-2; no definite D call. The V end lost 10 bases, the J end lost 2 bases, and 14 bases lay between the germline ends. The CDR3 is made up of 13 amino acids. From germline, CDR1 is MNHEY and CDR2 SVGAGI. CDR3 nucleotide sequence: TGTGCCACCGGACGGTATCCGAACTATGGCTACACCTTC. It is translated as CATGRYPNYGYTF.

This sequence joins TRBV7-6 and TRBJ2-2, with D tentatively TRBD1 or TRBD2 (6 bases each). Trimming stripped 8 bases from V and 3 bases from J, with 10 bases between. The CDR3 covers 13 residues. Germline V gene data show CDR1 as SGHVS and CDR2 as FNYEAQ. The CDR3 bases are TGTGCCAGCGAGGGGGGCTACACCGGGGAGCTGTTTTTT. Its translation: CASEGGYTGELFF.

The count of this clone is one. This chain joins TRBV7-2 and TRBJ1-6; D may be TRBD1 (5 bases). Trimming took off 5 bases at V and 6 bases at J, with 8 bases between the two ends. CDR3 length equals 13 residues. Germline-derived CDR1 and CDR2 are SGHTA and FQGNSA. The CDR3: CASSPDSNSPLHF. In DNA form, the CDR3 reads TGTGCCAGCAGCCCCGACAGTAATTCACCCCTCCACTTT.

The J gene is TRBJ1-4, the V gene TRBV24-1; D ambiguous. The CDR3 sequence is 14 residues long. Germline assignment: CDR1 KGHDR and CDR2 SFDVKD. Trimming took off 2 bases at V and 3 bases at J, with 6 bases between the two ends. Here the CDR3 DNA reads TGTGCCACCAGTGATTCAACAGCTAATGAAAAACTGTTTTTT. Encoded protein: CATSDSTANEKLFF.

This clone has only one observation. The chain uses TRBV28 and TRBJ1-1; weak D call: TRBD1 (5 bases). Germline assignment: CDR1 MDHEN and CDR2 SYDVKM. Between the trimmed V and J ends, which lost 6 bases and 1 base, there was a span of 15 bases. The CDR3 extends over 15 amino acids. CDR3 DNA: TGTGCCAGCAGCCTGGGGACGTGGGCGAACACTGAAGCTTTCTTT. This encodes CASSLGTWANTEAFF.

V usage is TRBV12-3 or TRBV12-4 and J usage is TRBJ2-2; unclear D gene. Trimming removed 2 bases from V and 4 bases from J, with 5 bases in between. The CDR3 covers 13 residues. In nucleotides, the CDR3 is TGTGCCAGCAGTTTATCTCGCACCGGGGAGCTGTTTTTT. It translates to CASSLSRTGELFF.

The CDR3 DNA reads as TGCAGCGCCGAGCAGTTCTATGGCTACACCTTC. It codes for CSAEQFYGYTF. The chain carries TRBV29-1 and TRBJ1-2, with D unresolved. The germline V gene has CDR1 SQVTM and CDR2 ANQGSEA. Trimming took 7 bases from V and 4 from J, leaving 10 bases between them. CDR3 length: 11 amino acids.

CDR3 bases: TGTGCCAGCAGCTTGAGTTCGGACTCCTACAATGAGCAGTTCTTC. It yields the protein CASSLSSDSYNEQFF. The V call is TRBV5-5, the J call TRBJ2-1; D unclear. Per germline, CDR1 SGHKS and CDR2 YYEKEE (reference sequence). V dropped 1 base and J dropped 0 bases, with 8 bases sitting between them. This CDR3 is built from 15 residues.

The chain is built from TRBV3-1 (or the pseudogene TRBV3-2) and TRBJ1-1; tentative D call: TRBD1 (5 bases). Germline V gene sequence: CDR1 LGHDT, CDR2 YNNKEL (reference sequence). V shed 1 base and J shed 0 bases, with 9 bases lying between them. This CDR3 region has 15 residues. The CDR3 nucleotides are TGTGCCAGCAGCCAAGGGGGACTGATGAACACTGAAGCTTTCTTT. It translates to CASSQGGLMNTEAFF.

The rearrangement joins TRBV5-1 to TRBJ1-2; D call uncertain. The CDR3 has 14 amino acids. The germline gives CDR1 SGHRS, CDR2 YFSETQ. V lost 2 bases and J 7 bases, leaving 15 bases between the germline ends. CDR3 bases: TGCGCCAGCAGCTTCGAAGGCCCTGGTGGTGGCTACACCTTC. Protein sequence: CASSFEGPGGGYTF.

CDR3 amino acids: CASSYSRYTEAFF. In DNA form, the CDR3 reads TGTGCCAGCAGTTACTCGAGGTACACTGAAGCTTTCTTT. The rearrangement links TRBV6-5 to TRBJ1-1, with unresolved D. This CDR3 spans 13 amino acids. The germline V and J ends were trimmed by 0 bases and 3 bases, with 5 bases remaining between them. Per the germline V gene, CDR1 is MNHEY and CDR2 is SVGAGI.

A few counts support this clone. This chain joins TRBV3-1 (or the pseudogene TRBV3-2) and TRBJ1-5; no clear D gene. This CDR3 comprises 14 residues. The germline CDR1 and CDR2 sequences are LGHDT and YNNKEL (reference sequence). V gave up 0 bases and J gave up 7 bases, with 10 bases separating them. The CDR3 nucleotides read TGTGCCAGCAGCCAAGACACGGTGAGCCAGCCCCAGCATTTT. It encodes CASSQDTVSQPQHF.